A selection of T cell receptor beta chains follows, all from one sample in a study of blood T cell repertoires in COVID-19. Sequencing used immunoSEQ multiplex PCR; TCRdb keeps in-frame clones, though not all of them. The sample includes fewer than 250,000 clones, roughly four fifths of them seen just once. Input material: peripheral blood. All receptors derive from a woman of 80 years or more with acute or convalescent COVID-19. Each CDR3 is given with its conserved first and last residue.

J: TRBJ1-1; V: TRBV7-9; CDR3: CASSLGTRDEAFF
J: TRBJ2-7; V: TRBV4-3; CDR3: CASSQVGRGTGGYEQYF
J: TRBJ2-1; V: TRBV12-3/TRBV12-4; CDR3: CASSVLVNEQFF
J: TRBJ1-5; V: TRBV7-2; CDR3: CASSPDSTNQPQHF
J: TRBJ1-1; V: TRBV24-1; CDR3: CATSDDRVTEAFF
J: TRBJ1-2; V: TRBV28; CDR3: CASSLLGRENTF
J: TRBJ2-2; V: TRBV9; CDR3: CASSVGWGLALTGELFF
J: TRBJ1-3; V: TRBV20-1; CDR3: CSAEQGNTIYF
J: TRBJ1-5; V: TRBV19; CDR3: CASSTTGNNQPQHF
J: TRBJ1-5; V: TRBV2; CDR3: CASRNSGISNQPQHF
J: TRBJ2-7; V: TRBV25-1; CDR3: CASSESGTASYEQYF
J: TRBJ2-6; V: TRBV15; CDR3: CATSRDRGAGANVLTF
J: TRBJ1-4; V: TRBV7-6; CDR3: CASSSGQAPNEKLFF
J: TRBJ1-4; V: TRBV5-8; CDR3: CASSYRGSTNEKLFF
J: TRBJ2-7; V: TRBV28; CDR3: CASSLDSRSYEQYF
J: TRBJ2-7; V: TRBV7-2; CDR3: CASSWTSGGASSYEQYF
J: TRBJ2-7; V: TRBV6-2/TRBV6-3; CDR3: CASSSRLAGGSYEQYF